This T cell receptor (beta chain) was recorded in a study of early T cells in non-severe SARS-CoV-2 infection. Looking at the study overall: Sequencing used unsorted whole-blood bulk RNA, so chains lack pairing.

Each cDNA molecule carried a unique molecular identifier. A single record per CDR3 protein comes from TCRdb applying MiXCR to the 5' RACE reads. Of tens of thousands of distinct CDR3 sequences in the sample, roughly 6% are singletons; the top ten hold about 7.5%. Study-wide findings and caveats: Sequences matched to VDJdb favored anti-spike CD8 responses, while private and CD4 specificities were missed.

This clonotype was recorded many times. Its antigen remains unknown. Germline V gene sequence: CDR1 SGHDN, CDR2 FVKESK. CDR3 size: 14 residues. Trimming stripped 3 bases from V and 6 bases from J, with 13 bases between. The sequence was obtained from an adult who was a healthcare worker with PCR-confirmed SARS-CoV-2 infection or an uninfected control (not recorded which). Sequenced input: whole blood. The rearrangement links TRBV14 to TRBJ2-3, with D possibly being TRBD1 (5 bases). This CDR3 reads CASSHIDRIDTQYF. CDR3 sequence (DNA): TGTGCCAGCAGCCACATTGACAGAATTGATACGCAGTATTTT. The full variable domain, with the rest looked up from reference TRBV14 and TRBJ2-3, is EAGVTQFPSHSVIEKGQTVTLRCDPISGHDNLYWYRRVMGKEIKFLLHFVKESKQDESGMPNNRFLAERTGGTYSTLKVQPAELEDSGVYFCASSHIDRIDTQYFGPGTRLTVL.